Shown below are 6 T cell receptor beta chains from a single sample sequenced in a study of cytomegalovirus exposure and HLA in healthy donors (dated by TCRdb to the late 2010s). Libraries were prepared through the immunoSEQ multiplex PCR assay. For the multiplex PCR, a mixture combining 60 forward primers for TCR Vbeta segments and 13 reverse primers for TCR Jbeta segments was used. TCRdb took over this immuneACCESS table, retaining in-frame rearrangements with V and J assigned. Such tables are incomplete; in checked studies, under half of the missing clones stem from an unresolved V gene, and the remainder is unexplained. The sample contains 200,000 or so clones, about four fifths of them found a single time. The top ten constitute about 3% of the sample. The sample comprised PBMCs. These receptors came from a man between 25 and 39 years old in good health and CMV-seronegative.

This rearrangement joins TRBV28 to TRBJ1-4; a possible D gene is TRBD1 (5 bases). V was pared by 6 bases and J by 8 bases, with 16 bases between. The CDR3 sequence is 14 residues long. The germline V gene has CDR1 MDHEN and CDR2 SYDVKM. CDR3 bases: TGTGCCAGCAGGTCGGGACTTTTTACAGAAAAACTGTTTTTT. Its protein is CASRSGLFTEKLFF. Complete variable domain (other parts from reference TRBV28 and TRBJ1-4): DVKVTQSSRYLVKRTGEKVFLECVQDMDHENMFWYRQDPGLGLRLIYFSYDVKMKEKGDIPEGYSVSREKKERFSLILESASTNQTSMYLCASRSGLFTEKLFFGSGTQLSVL.

This chain joins TRBV5-6 and TRBJ1-1; D ambiguous. The length of the CDR3 is 14 residues. V was shortened by 1 base and J by 5 bases, with 12 bases between the two germline ends. Germline V lookup: CDR1 SGHDT, CDR2 YYEEEE. This chain's CDR3 is CASSLSHLLTEAFF. The CDR3 nucleotides read TGTGCCAGCAGCTTGTCACATTTGTTGACTGAAGCTTTCTTT.

The chain joins TRBV6-1 to TRBJ1-1; no definite D call. Trimming took off 6 bases at V and 4 bases at J, with 6 bases between the two ends. This CDR3 comprises 11 residues. Germline values: CDR1 MNHNS, CDR2 SASEGT. CDR3 region: CASRFGTEAFF. In nucleotides, the CDR3 is TGTGCCAGCAGGTTCGGCACTGAAGCTTTCTTT.

This chain joins TRBV7-2 and TRBJ2-1; D may be TRBD2 (5 bases). Trimming removed 5 bases from V and 6 bases from J, with 20 bases in between. CDR3 length: 16 amino acids. Germline V gene data show CDR1 as SGHTA and CDR2 as FQGNSA. The CDR3 sequence: CASSRRSQPLGNEQFF. The CDR3 DNA sequence: TGTGCCAGCAGCCGGAGGTCACAGCCTTTAGGCAATGAGCAGTTCTTC.

Only a few counts were recorded for this clone. This rearrangement joins TRBV4-1 to TRBJ2-2; possible D gene TRBD1, 6 bases. From germline, CDR1 is MGHRA and CDR2 YSYEKL. Trimming took off 0 bases at V and 0 bases at J, with 14 bases between the two ends. The CDR3 consists of 18 residues. In nucleotides, the CDR3 is TGCGCCAGCAGCCAAGAAGGGTTCAGGGGCGCGAACACCGGGGAGCTGTTTTTT. Amino acid sequence: CASSQEGFRGANTGELFF.

J is TRBJ1-2 and V is TRBV10-3; D unresolved. V shed 0 bases and J shed 5 bases, with 22 bases lying between them. The V gene's germline CDR1 is ENHRY and CDR2 SYGVKD. This CDR3 has 18 amino acids. This CDR3 reads CAISESPDSLDDLYGYTF. The DNA for the CDR3 is TGTGCCATCAGTGAGTCTCCGGACTCCTTGGATGACCTTTATGGCTACACCTTC.